This entry describes one TCR beta chain. In the authors' methods: Amplification of reference gene primers was used by the study to estimate nucleated cell counts. Clones were sequenced by immunoSEQ multiplex PCR, and TCRdb holds only the in-frame ones, with some missing. That table is the source of V, J and clone size, and D and trimming were worked out from the DNA. This repertoire shows 140,000 to 150,000 clones, 88% found once; its top ten account for 0.95% to 1.5%. The data derive from a study of blood T cell repertoires in COVID-19. The overall study: Samples came from the United States, Italy and Spain, spanning acute and convalescent COVID-19. Sources were T cells, B-cell-depleted T cells, or PBMCs; the material itself was cDNA or gDNA.

Participants were aged roughly 18 to 90 years, lived in roughly 25 US areas, and enrolled virtually. V lost 5 bases and J lost 2; bases outside the gene matches: 9. The length of the CDR3 is 15 residues. Germline lookup yields CDR1 SEHNR and CDR2 FQNEAQ (reference sequence). The sequence was collected from a woman in her twenties or thirties with acute COVID-19. Sequences were obtained from PBMCs or T cells enriched from blood (not recorded which). The V gene is TRBV7-9, the J gene TRBJ2-7; TRBD1 agrees at 7 bases. CDR3 region: CASSPPGQAPYEQYF. The CDR3, as DNA: TGTGCCAGCAGCCCCCCTGGACAGGCCCCCTACGAGCAGTACTTC.